This T cell receptor (beta chain) is from a study of low-dose radiotherapy and immunotherapy resistance in tumors. Study information: Cohort 1 patients were irradiated with 0.5 Gy fractions every 2 weeks to 6.5 Gy total. Each patient was administered nivolumab intravenously at 240 mg, which was a flat dose, every two weeks, along with intravenous ipilimumab at 1 mg/kg every six weeks. Every two weeks, cyclophosphamide 200 mg/m2 was infused one day before radiation plus immunotherapy.

The CDR3 runs to 21 residues. From germline, CDR1 is SEHNR and CDR2 FQNEAQ (reference sequence). The junction had 26 bases not matched to a gene; V was cut back by 3 bases and J by 3 bases. TRAV- and TRBV-specific primers were used for first-strand cDNA, which covered alpha and beta chains. For amplifying TCRs, the PCR ran for about 22 cycles with Phusion, which was used together with a constant-region primer and the adapter on the V primers. Isolated mRNA underwent amplification by in vitro transcription. TCRdb redid the calling of the reads with MiXCR, one entry per CDR3 protein. The sample gives over 65,000 distinct CDR3 sequences, 15% to 20% of which show up once; approximately 2.8% is in the top ten. The sample's time point: before trial treatment. The sample holds many counts of this clonotype.

V gene TRBV7-9 combines with J gene TRBJ2-7; 7 positions agree with TRBD1. The sample consisted of PBMCs, taken before treatment. The TCR sequence derives from a male donor with prostate cancer. CDR3 sequence: CASSFGSAGTEYLGSHYEQYF. In DNA form, the CDR3 reads TGTGCCAGCAGCTTTGGGTCCGCCGGGACAGAATACTTGGGGAGTCACTACGAGCAGTACTTC.